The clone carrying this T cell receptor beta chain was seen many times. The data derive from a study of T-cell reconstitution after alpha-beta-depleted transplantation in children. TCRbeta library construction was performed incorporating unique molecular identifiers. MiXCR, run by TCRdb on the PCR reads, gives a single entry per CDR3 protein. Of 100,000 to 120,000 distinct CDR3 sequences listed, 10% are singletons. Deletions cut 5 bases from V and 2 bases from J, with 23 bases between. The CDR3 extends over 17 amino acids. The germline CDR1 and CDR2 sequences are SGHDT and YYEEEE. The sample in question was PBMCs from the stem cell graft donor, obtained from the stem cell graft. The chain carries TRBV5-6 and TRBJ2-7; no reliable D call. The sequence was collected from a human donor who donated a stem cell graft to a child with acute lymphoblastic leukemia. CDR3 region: CASRPRSLPVTAYEQYF. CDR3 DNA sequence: TGTGCCAGCAGGCCACGCTCCTTGCCAGTTACCGCCTACGAGCAGTACTTC.